The clone carrying this TCR beta chain has a single count. The antigen remains undetermined. This CDR3 is built from 16 residues. V dropped 0 bases and J dropped 7 bases, with 16 bases sitting between them. The germline CDR1 and CDR2 sequences are SGHKS and YYEKEE (reference sequence). The record originates from a study of T cells in localized non-small cell lung cancer. Overall study findings and caveats: Elevated circulating T cell density in blood was associated with longer overall survival.

TCRdb's table, derived via immunoSEQ multiplex PCR, lists solely in-frame clones and lacks some. The sample has around 26,000 clones, 80% to 95% seen once. The V call is TRBV5-5, the J call TRBJ1-4; D is perhaps TRBD1 (6 bases). The receptor was derived from a woman aged 35 to 70 with stage I lung adenocarcinoma. The specimen comprised peripheral blood, sampled before any cancer treatment. CDR3 in DNA: TGTGCCAGCAGCTTGGCCGAGGGGAGCAGGGGTGAAAAACTGTTTTTT. Translating gives CASSLAEGSRGEKLFF.